A single sample gave rise to the 23 T cell receptor beta chains below, sequenced in a study of CD8 T cells in ankylosing spondylitis (dated by TCRdb to 2015 to 2018). Library method: 5' RACE. Data came from an Illumina HiSeq 2500. TCRdb handled the public reads itself, with Q25 trimming in fastp and clone calling in MiXCR, and kept productive beta chains. Rows matching on CDR3 protein sequence are summarized as one entry with the most common DNA and genes. This sample lists 220,000 or so distinct CDR3 sequences; roughly a tenth were detected once. The top ten clonotypes cover about 19% of the sample. What was sequenced was blood, either unsorted or a sorted T cell fraction (not recorded which). These receptors came from a male donor with ankylosing spondylitis or in good health (not recorded which).

The chain is built from TRBV9 and TRBJ2-7; 9 bases are a match to TRBD1. Trimming took 3 bases from V and 5 from J; bases not matched to a gene: 6. This CDR3 is built from 14 residues. CDR1 is SGDLS, CDR2 YYNGEE, per germline. CDR3 coding DNA: TGTGCCAGCAGCGCGGGACAGGGCGGCGACGAGCAGTACTTC. It yields the protein CASSAGQGGDEQYF.

This clonotype was counted ten times or more. The chain combines TRBV2 with TRBJ2-3; 9 bases match TRBD1. V lost 3 bases, J lost 4 bases, and 2 bases stayed unmatched. The CDR3 is made up of 14 amino acids. In germline, CDR1 is SNHLY, CDR2 FYNNEI. CDR3 sequence reads: CASSDGQGPDTQYF. The CDR3 DNA reads TGTGCCAGCAGTGACGGACAGGGGCCAGATACGCAGTATTTT.

The V call is TRBV10-3, the J call TRBJ2-3, with D perhaps matching TRBD1 or TRBD2 (5 bases each). CDR3 length: 16 amino acids. V was clipped by 0 bases and J by 2 bases, with 12 bases between them. Germline CDR1 ENHRY, CDR2 SYGVKD. The CDR3 loop is CAISESTPGATDTQYF. CDR3 sequence (DNA): TGTGCCATCAGTGAGTCGACTCCCGGGGCCACAGATACGCAGTATTTT.

This clonotype was seen a handful of times. The genes are TRBV11-3 and TRBJ2-5; 11 bases are a match to TRBD2. Germline assignment: CDR1 SGHNT and CDR2 YENEEA. The CDR3 runs 17 residues. The trim removed 1 base at V and 4 bases at J, leaving 8 bases unmatched. The CDR3 loop is CASSLGTSGGFSETQYF. CDR3 sequence (DNA): TGTGCCAGCAGCTTAGGAACTAGCGGGGGCTTTTCAGAGACCCAGTACTTC.

The gene calls are TRBV5-1 and TRBJ2-1; 7 bases agree with TRBD2. The CDR3 spans 16 residues. V shed 0 bases, J shed 9 bases, and the junction held 12 bases outside the gene matches. Looked up from germline, CDR1 is SGHRS and CDR2 is YFSETQ. As DNA, the CDR3 is TGCGCCAGCAGCTTGGCTGGTTGGGGGGGAAATAGTGAGCAGTTCTTC. Translating gives CASSLAGWGGNSEQFF.

This clonotype was counted many times. In DNA, the CDR3 is TGTGCCAGCAGCTTGGACACTTTGATAAACACCGGGGAGCTGTTTTTT. Its translation is CASSLDTLINTGELFF. The chain recombines TRBV5-6 with TRBJ2-2, with no clear D. Per germline, CDR1 SGHDT and CDR2 YYEEEE. The CDR3 sequence is 16 residues long. Trimming removed 0 bases at V and 2 bases at J, with 11 bases between.

In this sample, this clonotype turned up a few times. The gene calls are TRBV3-1 and TRBJ2-3; 7 nucleotides agree with TRBD2. The CDR3 spans 18 residues. CDR1 and CDR2 from the germline V gene are LGHDT and YNNKEL (reference sequence). V lost 2 bases, J lost 2 bases, and 13 bases stayed unmatched. In DNA form, the CDR3 reads TGTGCCAGCAGCCAACTGGCCCGCAGCGGGGCTACCACAGATACGCAGTATTTT. Residues: CASSQLARSGATTDTQYF.

This clonotype was counted only a few times. The rearrangement uses TRBV4-2 and TRBJ2-5; possible D gene TRBD1, 5 bases. CDR1 is LGHNA and CDR2 is YNFKEQ in the germline V gene. The V gene lost 10 bases and the J gene lost 5 bases, with 23 bases spanning the gap. This CDR3 has 15 residues. CDR3 protein: CATQLRWGTEETQYF. CDR3 DNA: TGTGCCACGCAATTGAGGTGGGGCACGGAGGAGACCCAGTACTTC.

In its sample, this clonotype was seen many times. The rearrangement uses TRBV28 and TRBJ2-3; D unclear. The V end lost 3 bases, the J end lost 3 bases, and 10 bases lay between the germline ends. Per the germline V gene, CDR1 is MDHEN and CDR2 is SYDVKM. The CDR3 runs to 14 residues. CDR3 DNA: TGTGCCAGCAGTTTTGGGCCTATTACAGATACGCAGTATTTT. This encodes CASSFGPITDTQYF.

The chain carries TRBV11-2 and TRBJ2-2, with D tentatively TRBD1 (5 bases). The V and J ends lost 0 bases and 3 bases respectively, with 17 bases between them. The length of the CDR3 is 18 residues. The germline gives CDR1 SGHAT, CDR2 FQNNGV. DNA for the CDR3: TGTGCCAGCAGCTTAGAGCCCAGGGATTTAAGGGACACCGGGGAGCTGTTTTTT. This gives the protein CASSLEPRDLRDTGELFF.

This clonotype was observed many times. The V and J genes are TRBV12-3 or TRBV12-4 and TRBJ2-1; 7 nucleotides agree with TRBD1. The CDR3 is 14 amino acids. The V gene end was trimmed by 5 bases and the J gene end by 2 bases; junction bases not matched to a gene: 3. The DNA of the CDR3 is TGTGCCAGCAGTAGGGACAGCACCTACAATGAGCAGTTCTTC. Translating it yields CASSRDSTYNEQFF.

This clonotype was seen a handful of times. As DNA, the CDR3 is TGTGCCAGCAGTTTTTGGTCCGGGACTAGCGGGGAGAACACCGGGGAGCTGTTTTTT. It specifies CASSFWSGTSGENTGELFF. This rearrangement joins TRBV11-1 to TRBJ2-2, with TRBD2 matching 13 bases. The ends lost 6 bases at V and 1 base at J; junction bases unmatched: 11. The CDR3 has 19 amino acids. Germline CDR1 SGHAT, CDR2 FQDESV (reference sequence). The full variable domain, with the rest looked up from reference TRBV11-1 and TRBJ2-2, is EAEVAQSPRYKITEKSQAVAFWCDPISGHATLYWYRQILGQGPELLVQFQDESVVDDSQLPKDRFSAERLKGVDSTLKIQPAELGDSAMYLCASSFWSGTSGENTGELFFGEGSRLTVL.

The V and J genes are TRBV7-3 and TRBJ1-1; D is unclear. V shed 5 bases and J shed 4 bases, with 11 bases lying between them. CDR3 length equals 13 residues. Germline V gene lookup returns CDR1 SGHTA and CDR2 FQGTGA. The CDR3 is CASSGGEGTEAFF. In DNA form, the CDR3 reads TGTGCCAGCAGCGGCGGGGAGGGCACTGAAGCTTTCTTT. Complete variable domain (other parts from reference TRBV7-3 and TRBJ1-1): GAGVSQTPSNKVTEKGKYVELRCDPISGHTALYWYRQSLGQGPEFLIYFQGTGAADDSGLPNDRFFAVRPEGSVSTLKIQRTERGDSAVYLCASSGGEGTEAFFGQGTRLTVV.

At least ten counts were recorded for this clonotype. This chain connects TRBV15 to TRBJ2-5; maybe TRBD1 (5 bases). CDR1 and CDR2 (germline): LNHNV, YYDKDF (reference sequence). The CDR3 has 17 residues. V shed 0 bases and J shed 2 bases, with 16 bases lying between them. CDR3 sequence reads: CATSRDEKGQGQETQYF. The CDR3 DNA reads TGTGCCACCAGCAGAGATGAAAAAGGCCAGGGTCAAGAGACCCAGTACTTC.

This clonotype has at least ten counts. The genes are TRBV24-1 and TRBJ2-2; TRBD1 matches 8 bases. Germline lookup yields CDR1 KGHDR and CDR2 SFDVKD. V shed 4 bases and J 1 base; nucleotides not matched to a gene: 4. This CDR3 has 16 amino acids. The CDR3 reads CATSEPGTGNTGELFF. The CDR3 DNA reads as TGTGCCACCAGTGAACCCGGGACAGGGAACACCGGGGAGCTGTTTTTT.

Ten or more counts support this clonotype. V and J are TRBV20-1 and TRBJ2-2, with 10 bases lining up with TRBD2. J lost 7 bases, V lost 5 bases, and 16 bases had no gene match. The CDR3 has 17 amino acids. Germline CDR1 DFQATT, CDR2 SNEGSKA (reference sequence). CDR3 residues: CSAFPPSGGYEDGELFF. The CDR3 nucleotides read TGCAGTGCTTTTCCCCCTAGCGGGGGTTATGAGGACGGGGAGCTGTTTTTT.

The chain employs TRBV27 and TRBJ1-4; D perhaps matches TRBD1 (5 bases). V was clipped by 4 bases and J by 8 bases, with 11 bases between them. The CDR3 contains 13 residues. Germline CDR1 is MNHEY and CDR2 is SMNVEV (reference sequence). The CDR3 nucleotides are TGTGCCAGCAGTTCCCGGCAGGGCGAAAAACTGTTTTTT. Protein product: CASSSRQGEKLFF.

As regards this clonotype: A much larger clone lies a single base off, so this may be a read error. The chain employs TRBV3-1 and TRBJ2-2; 10 bases line up with TRBD1. This CDR3 spans 15 amino acids. CDR1 is LGHDT, CDR2 YNNKEL, per germline (reference sequence). The DNA of the CDR3 is TGTGGCAGCAGCCAGAGGACAGGGGGTGCCGGGGAGCTGTTTTTT. Translating it yields CGSSQRTGGAGELFF.

This clonotype was recorded many times. The gene calls are TRBV5-1 and TRBJ1-2, with D perhaps matching TRBD1 (5 bases). The V end was cut by 5 bases, the J end by 6 bases, with 14 bases between. The CDR3 has 13 residues. CDR1 and CDR2 (germline): SGHRS, YFSETQ. CDR3 sequence: CASSSSGGDGYTF. The CDR3 DNA follows: TGCGCCAGCAGTTCTTCCGGGGGGGATGGCTACACCTTC.

This clonotype was detected ten times or more. This chain connects TRBV5-8 to TRBJ1-1; no firm D call. V lost 4 bases, J lost 11 bases, and 9 bases lay in between. The CDR3 has 10 residues. CDR1 and CDR2 (germline): SGHTS, YDEGEE. CDR3: CASSLRSAFF. The DNA of the CDR3 is TGTGCCAGCAGCCTCCGCTCCGCTTTCTTT. The entire variable domain, with the rest obtained from reference TRBV5-8 and TRBJ1-1, is as follows: EAGVTQSPTHLIKTRGQQATLRCSPISGHTSVYWYQQALGLGLQFLLWYDEGEERNRGNFPPRFSGRQFPNYSSELNVNALELEDSALYLCASSLRSAFFGQGTRLTVV.

This clonotype showed up many times. The CDR3 nucleotides are TGTGCCAGCAGGTCCACGGGTCCCACCGGGACAGGGCTCGGAAACACCATATATTTT. This codes for CASRSTGPTGTGLGNTIYF. This chain joins TRBV27 and TRBJ1-3; 9 bases fit TRBD1. The V segment lost 6 bases and the J segment 4 bases; nucleotides outside the gene matches: 19. CDR3 length equals 19 residues. Germline CDR1 reads MNHEY; CDR2 reads SMNVEV (reference sequence).

In this sample, this clonotype turned up many times. The genes are TRBV2 and TRBJ1-4; D gene ambiguous. Germline V CDR1 and CDR2: SNHLY, FYNNEI. Trimming took 7 bases from V and 2 from J, leaving 5 bases between them. This CDR3 contains 12 residues. This CDR3 reads CASKETNEKLFF. CDR3 DNA: TGTGCCAGCAAAGAGACTAATGAAAAACTGTTTTTT.

This clonotype has ten or more counts. This chain joins TRBV7-2 and TRBJ2-7; weak D call: TRBD2 (7 bases). Germline V gene sequence: CDR1 SGHTA, CDR2 FQGNSA. Trimming pared 1 base from V and 12 bases from J, leaving 13 bases between. There are 12 residues in the CDR3. CDR3 sequence: CASSLVQGGLYF. The DNA of the CDR3 is TGTGCCAGCAGCTTAGTACAGGGAGGGCTGTACTTC. Looking up the rest from reference TRBV7-2 and TRBJ2-7 gives the full variable domain: GAGVSQSPSNKVTEKGKDVELRCDPISGHTALYWYRQSLGQGLEFLIYFQGNSAPDKSGLPSDRFSAERTGGSVSTLTIQRTQQEDSAVYLCASSLVQGGLYFGPGTRLTVT.